The 9 T cell receptor beta chains given below trace back to one sample, sequenced in a study of control samples from healthy donors and cancer patients. Clones were sequenced by immunoSEQ multiplex PCR, and TCRdb holds only the in-frame ones, with some missing. The sample consists of tens of thousands of clones, roughly 86% of them appearing once. The material sequenced was blood. Every receptor here comes from a woman in her forties or fifties in good health.

This sequence joins TRBV4-2 and TRBJ1-3, with 8 bases fitting TRBD1. V shed 4 bases, J shed 2 bases, and the junction held 4 bases outside the gene matches. CDR1 and CDR2 (germline): LGHNA, YNFKEQ. The CDR3 is made up of 15 amino acids. The CDR3: CASSRDRLPGNTIYF. CDR3 nucleotides: TGTGCCAGCAGCCGGGACAGGCTCCCTGGAAACACCATATATTTT.

This rearrangement joins TRBV2 to TRBJ1-2; D is unclear. Trimming took off 6 bases at V and 1 base at J, with 6 bases between the two ends. Germline CDR1 is SNHLY and CDR2 is FYNNEI. The CDR3 is 12 residues long. The CDR3 spells CASRDLNYGYTF. The CDR3 DNA reads as TGTGCCAGCAGAGACCTTAACTATGGCTACACCTTC.

The V call is TRBV5-1, the J call TRBJ1-1; 7 bases map to TRBD1. The J segment lost 3 bases and the V segment lost 4 bases, leaving 3 bases of the junction unmatched. Germline loops: CDR1 SGHRS, CDR2 YFSETQ. CDR3 length: 13 amino acids. CDR3 bases: TGCGCCAGCAGCAGCCAGGGGGACACTGAAGCTTTCTTT. This gives the protein CASSSQGDTEAFF.

CDR3 nucleotide sequence: TGTGCCAGCAGTTACTCTACAGCGTCCTATGGCTACACCTTC. Protein sequence: CASSYSTASYGYTF. The chain links TRBV6-5 to TRBJ1-2; D is uncertain. CDR1 and CDR2 (germline): MNHEY, SVGAGI. The CDR3 runs 14 residues. Trimming cost V 0 bases and J 4 bases, with 9 bases left between them.

The chain uses TRBV7-9 and TRBJ2-1; 7 positions match TRBD2. The CDR3 has 13 amino acids. The trim removed 6 bases at V and 10 bases at J, leaving 9 bases unmatched. CDR1 and CDR2 (germline): SEHNR, FQNEAQ (reference sequence). The CDR3 DNA sequence: TGTGCCAGCAGGGACAATCCCGGGGGGGAGCAGTTCTTC. This sequence encodes CASRDNPGGEQFF.

The V and J genes are TRBV7-8 and TRBJ1-1; tentatively, D is TRBD1 (5 bases). This CDR3 comprises 17 residues. V was trimmed by 5 bases and J by 0 bases, leaving 19 bases between them. CDR1 SGHVS and CDR2 FQNEAQ come from the germline V gene. The CDR3 spells CASSRLRFLGVNTEAFF. The CDR3 DNA is TGTGCCAGCAGCCGCTTAAGGTTTTTGGGGGTGAACACTGAAGCTTTCTTT.

The genes are TRBV7-8 and TRBJ1-2; D unclear. The CDR3 has 17 amino acids. V lost 1 base, J lost 8 bases, and 23 bases lay in between. The V gene's germline CDR1 is SGHVS and CDR2 FQNEAQ. The CDR3 spells CASSLVIRATPFRGYTF. In DNA form, the CDR3 reads TGTGCCAGCAGCTTAGTGATTCGGGCCACCCCATTTAGGGGCTACACCTTC.

V and J are TRBV28 and TRBJ1-1; D remains unclear. The V end was cut by 7 bases, the J end by 1 base, with 10 bases between. The germline CDR1 and CDR2 sequences are MDHEN and SYDVKM. The CDR3 totals 13 residues. The DNA for the CDR3 is TGTGCCAGCACCGCTTGGAAGAACACTGAAGCTTTCTTT. Translating gives CASTAWKNTEAFF.

The V and J genes are TRBV27 and TRBJ1-4; 7 bases are shared with TRBD1. Losses at the gene ends were 6 bases for V and 1 base for J; bases not matched to a gene: 5. The germline V gene encodes CDR1 MNHEY and CDR2 SMNVEV (reference sequence). The CDR3 consists of 15 residues. DNA for the CDR3: TGTGCCAGCAGGCCACACAGGGGAACTAATGAAAAACTGTTTTTT. The encoded protein is CASRPHRGTNEKLFF.